The 13 T cell receptor beta chains below come from one sample, sequenced in a study of T cell changes during pregnancy in multiple sclerosis. TCRdb's copy holds only in-frame clones and misses some; the assay was immunoSEQ multiplex PCR. Of 100,000 to 110,000 clones listed, 92% were seen once; the top ten hold around 1.8%. Sequenced here: peripheral blood, sampled after pregnancy. Receptor source: a female donor with multiple sclerosis, enrolled in a pregnancy study.

The chain recombines TRBV18 with TRBJ2-1; D is unclear. CDR3 length: 15 residues. The ends were cut back, 5 bases at V and 3 bases at J, with 14 bases in the middle. The germline V gene encodes CDR1 KGHSH and CDR2 LQKENI. The CDR3 DNA reads TGTGCCAGCTCAGGAGACCCCGGCGGCTACAATGAGCAGTTCTTC. Encoded protein: CASSGDPGGYNEQFF. Looking up the rest from reference TRBV18 and TRBJ2-1 gives the full variable domain: NAGVMQNPRHLVRRRGQEARLRCSPMKGHSHVYWYRQLPEEGLKFMVYLQKENIIDESGMPKERFSAEFPKEGPSILRIQQVVRGDSAAYFCASSGDPGGYNEQFFGPGTRLTVL.

The chain has TRBV6-6 and TRBJ2-3; a possible D gene is TRBD2 (6 bases). The germline CDR1 and CDR2 sequences are MNHNY and SVGAGI (reference sequence). The V end lost 6 bases, the J end lost 0 bases, and 16 bases lay between the germline ends. The CDR3 consists of 16 residues. Here the CDR3 reads CASSSGEGGSTDTQYF. The DNA of the CDR3 is TGTGCCAGCAGCTCGGGGGAAGGCGGTAGCACAGATACGCAGTATTTT.

J is TRBJ2-2 and V is TRBV7-3; 8 bases map to TRBD1. J lost 6 bases, V lost 1 base, and 10 bases had no gene match. Looked up from germline, CDR1 is SGHTA and CDR2 is FQGTGA. The CDR3 has 17 residues. Written as DNA, the CDR3 is TGTGCCAGCAGCTTAATACATAGTGACAGGGGTCCCGGGGAGCTGTTTTTT. This encodes CASSLIHSDRGPGELFF.

The chain is built from TRBV28 and TRBJ2-1, with D tentatively TRBD2 (6 bases). The CDR3 loop spans 14 amino acids. The V gene lost 2 bases and the J gene lost 4 bases, with 9 bases spanning the gap. Germline V gene data show CDR1 as MDHEN and CDR2 as SYDVKM. The CDR3 nucleotides are TGTGCCAGCAGTTTAGCGGGATTTTACAATGAGCAGTTCTTC. It codes for CASSLAGFYNEQFF.

The V gene is TRBV2, the J gene TRBJ1-6; 8 bases are a match to TRBD1. The CDR3 totals 14 residues. Looked up from germline, CDR1 is SNHLY and CDR2 is FYNNEI. V shed 8 bases, J shed 7 bases, and the junction held 7 bases outside the gene matches. The DNA for the CDR3 is TGTGCCAGCCGGCCGGGACAGGCAAATTCACCCCTCCACTTT. It is translated as CASRPGQANSPLHF. Full variable domain (rest looked up from reference TRBV2 and TRBJ1-6): EPEVTQTPSHQVTQMGQEVILRCVPISNHLYFYWYRQILGQKVEFLVSFYNNEISEKSEIFDDQFSVERPDGSNFTLKIRSTKLEDSAMYFCASRPGQANSPLHFGNGTRLTVT.

V is TRBV6-5 and J is TRBJ1-4; possibly TRBD1 for D (6 bases). CDR3 length: 14 residues. Germline values: CDR1 MNHEY, CDR2 SVGAGI. V was trimmed by 6 bases and J by 4 bases, leaving 12 bases between them. CDR3 region: CASRKDSINEKLFF. CDR3 nucleotide sequence: TGTGCCAGCAGAAAGGACAGTATTAATGAAAAACTGTTTTTT.

Only one count was recorded for this clone. This chain joins TRBV4-3 and TRBJ1-1; unclear D gene. The CDR3 runs to 14 residues. V was clipped by 3 bases and J by 1 base, with 9 bases between them. CDR1 is LGHNA, CDR2 YSLEER, per germline. CDR3 nucleotides: TGCGCCAGCAGCCAGGGCGGGGAGAACACTGAAGCTTTCTTT. Translation gives CASSQGGENTEAFF.

The chain employs TRBV6-5 and TRBJ1-1, with D unclear. V lost 2 bases and J 0 bases, leaving 13 bases between the germline ends. Germline loops: CDR1 MNHEY, CDR2 SVGAGI. This CDR3 comprises 16 residues. The CDR3 sequence is CASSYLRFSMNTEAFF. Here the CDR3 DNA reads TGTGCCAGCAGTTACCTCAGGTTCTCCATGAACACTGAAGCTTTCTTT.

The count of this clone is one. The rearrangement joins TRBV7-2 to TRBJ1-6; D remains ambiguous. V was shortened by 5 bases and J by 8 bases, with 13 bases between the two germline ends. This CDR3 contains 14 residues. Germline loops: CDR1 SGHTA, CDR2 FQGNSA. The CDR3 sequence: CASSGILSHSPLHF. CDR3 bases: TGTGCCAGCAGCGGCATCCTGTCCCATTCACCCCTCCACTTT.

The chain recombines TRBV15 with TRBJ2-2, with TRBD1 identical over 7 bases. The CDR3 covers 15 residues. With 3 bases clipped from V and 6 bases from J, the junction kept 7 bases outside the gene matches. Germline loops: CDR1 LNHNV, CDR2 YYDKDF (reference sequence). The CDR3 DNA reads as TGTGCCACCAGCAGCCACAGGGGAGTCGCCGGGGAGCTGTTTTTT. As protein: CATSSHRGVAGELFF.

This chain uses TRBV5-1 with TRBJ1-2; TRBD1 aligns across 7 bases. This CDR3 is 12 amino acids long. CDR1 and CDR2 from the germline V gene are SGHRS and YFSETQ. Losses at the gene ends were 3 bases for V and 8 bases for J; bases not matched to a gene: 4. The CDR3 sequence: CASSWTGSGYTF. The DNA of the CDR3 is TGCGCCAGCAGCTGGACAGGAAGCGGCTACACCTTC.

The V gene is TRBV7-3, the J gene TRBJ1-1, with 10 positions matching TRBD1. From germline, CDR1 is SGHTA and CDR2 FQGTGA. The ends lost 5 bases at V and 3 bases at J; junction bases unmatched: 9. CDR3 length equals 16 residues. CDR3 amino acids: CASSATGGEGYTEAFF. Written as DNA, the CDR3 is TGTGCCAGCAGCGCGACAGGGGGCGAGGGGTACACTGAAGCTTTCTTT.

J is TRBJ2-6 and V is TRBV6-4; D is undetermined. V was clipped by 6 bases and J by 0 bases, with 12 bases between them. Per the germline V gene, CDR1 is MRHNA and CDR2 is SNTAGT. The CDR3 runs 16 residues. The CDR3, as DNA: TGTGCCAGCAGGGGCATTCAGAGCTCTGGGGCCAACGTCCTGACTTTC. This gives the protein CASRGIQSSGANVLTF.